These 23 T cell receptor beta chains share one sample of origin, sequenced in a study of CD8 T cells in cerebrospinal fluid in Alzheimer's disease. From its re-call of the 10x single-cell sequencing reads, TCRdb lists each CDR3 protein once, without DNA. Its table records 1,000 to 1,500 distinct CDR3 sequences. The sequenced material came from cerebrospinal fluid. The receptors stem from a human donor with Alzheimer's disease.

This clonotype is identified as medium-sized (0.01 to 0.1%) from frequency. The chain couples TRBV19 to TRBJ1-2; absent DNA, TCRdb's TRBD1 call cannot be checked. There are 14 residues in the CDR3. Germline V gene data show CDR1 as LNHDA and CDR2 as SQIVND (reference sequence). The CDR3 is CASSGDISNYGYTF.

By frequency, this clonotype registers medium-sized. The chain combines TRBV6-5 with TRBJ1-2; without DNA, the TCRdb call of TRBD1 cannot be checked. This CDR3 comprises 13 residues. CDR1 and CDR2 (germline): MNHEY, SVGAGI. CDR3 sequence reads: CASSGDRGYGYTF.

Frequency places this clonotype as medium-sized. The chain employs TRBV18 and TRBJ1-1; the D gene TCRdb calls, TRBD1, cannot be checked with no DNA. Germline lookup yields CDR1 KGHSH and CDR2 LQKENI. This CDR3 has 15 amino acids. This CDR3 is CASSPLQGQNTEAFF.

Judged by frequency, this clonotype is medium-sized. The V gene is TRBV10-3, the J gene TRBJ1-2. Germline CDR1 and CDR2: ENHRY and SYGVKD. The CDR3 contains 16 residues. Here the CDR3 reads CAISDSSYVRGYGYTF.

Judged by frequency, this clonotype is medium-sized. V usage is TRBV20-1 and J usage is TRBJ2-1; the TCRdb call, TRBD2, lacks DNA for checking. CDR1 DFQATT and CDR2 SNEGSKA come from the germline V gene (reference sequence). The CDR3 has 15 amino acids. CDR3 sequence: CSARGPGRADNEQFF.

The gene calls are TRBV9 and TRBJ2-6; the D gene TCRdb calls, TRBD1, cannot be checked with no DNA. The CDR3 sequence is 17 residues long. Looked up from germline, CDR1 is SGDLS and CDR2 is YYNGEE. CDR3 residues: CASSGTGGAAGANVLTF.

The V gene is TRBV5-1, the J gene TRBJ2-7; TCRdb designates TRBD1, a call that cannot be tested without DNA. Looked up from germline, CDR1 is SGHRS and CDR2 is YFSETQ. CDR3 length equals 15 residues. CDR3 loop: CASSLVGTGGIEQYF. Looking up the rest from reference TRBV5-1 and TRBJ2-7 gives the full variable domain: KAGVTQTPRYLIKTRGQQVTLSCSPISGHRSVSWYQQTPGQGLQFLFEYFSETQRNKGNFPGRFSGRQFSNSRSEMNVSTLELGDSALYLCASSLVGTGGIEQYFGPGTRLTVT.

This clonotype shows up as large by frequency. This rearrangement joins TRBV18 to TRBJ2-1; TCRdb's D gene call, TRBD1, goes unchecked for lack of DNA. The germline V gene has CDR1 KGHSH and CDR2 LQKENI. The CDR3 has 13 amino acids. CDR3: CASSNGGQNEQFF.

This clonotype ranks as medium-sized in terms of frequency. This sequence joins TRBV2 and TRBJ1-5; the D call from TCRdb, TRBD1, cannot be confirmed without DNA. The CDR3 covers 13 residues. Germline V gene lookup returns CDR1 SNHLY and CDR2 FYNNEI. CDR3 sequence reads: CASSRDSNQPQHF.

This clonotype is labeled medium-sized based on frequency. The J gene is TRBJ2-1, the V gene TRBV19; TCRdb outputs TRBD2, but without DNA this stays unchecked. The CDR3 has 16 residues. Germline lookup yields CDR1 LNHDA and CDR2 SQIVND (reference sequence). The CDR3 sequence is CASSLGWGDTYNEQFF.

Measured by frequency, this clonotype is medium-sized. The chain recombines TRBV2 with TRBJ2-2. Germline V gene data show CDR1 as SNHLY and CDR2 as FYNNEI. This CDR3 is built from 14 residues. CDR3 loop: CASHWSGNTGELFF.

This clonotype registers medium-sized by frequency. This chain uses TRBV12-3 or TRBV12-4 with TRBJ2-1. The CDR3 consists of 13 residues. The CDR3: CASIGGSYNEQFF.

Its frequency marks this clonotype as medium-sized. The chain has TRBV24-1 and TRBJ1-4; the TRBD1 assignment by TCRdb is unverifiable without DNA. Germline loops: CDR1 KGHDR, CDR2 SFDVKD. The CDR3 runs to 16 residues. The CDR3 loop reads CATSDGQGSNNEKLFF.

This clonotype ranks as large (0.1 to 1%) in terms of frequency. The chain links TRBV7-3 to TRBJ2-1; lacking DNA, the TRBD1 call made by TCRdb goes unchecked. CDR3 size: 14 residues. Germline values: CDR1 SGHTA, CDR2 FQGTGA. The CDR3 sequence: CASRNRDRGNEQFF.

This clonotype shows up as medium-sized by frequency. The chain employs TRBV19 and TRBJ2-7; absent DNA, TCRdb's TRBD1 call cannot be checked. Germline V gene lookup returns CDR1 LNHDA and CDR2 SQIVND (reference sequence). The CDR3 is 14 residues long. The CDR3 sequence: CASARSGENYEQYF. Together with reference TRBV19 and TRBJ2-7, the CDR3 gives the full variable domain: DGGITQSPKYLFRKEGQNVTLSCEQNLNHDAMYWYRQDPGQGLRLIYYSQIVNDFQKGDIAEGYSVSREKKESFPLTVTSAQKNPTAFYLCASARSGENYEQYFGPGTRLTVT.

Its frequency marks this clonotype as large. The rearrangement joins TRBV7-2 to TRBJ2-3; TCRdb designates TRBD1, a call that cannot be tested without DNA. The CDR3 spans 15 residues. Germline loops: CDR1 SGHTA, CDR2 FQGNSA. This CDR3 reads CASSFSGAGTDTQYF.

This clonotype ranks as medium-sized (0.01 to 0.1%) in terms of frequency. The V and J genes are TRBV20-1 and TRBJ1-2; the TCRdb D gene call, TRBD1, has no DNA to confirm it. CDR3 size: 13 residues. CDR1 is DFQATT, CDR2 SNEGSKA, per germline (reference sequence). The CDR3 reads CSALIGGTYGYTF.

According to its frequency, this clonotype is large (0.1 to 1%). V gene TRBV7-6 combines with J gene TRBJ1-1; no DNA is available, so the TRBD1 call from TCRdb remains unchecked. Germline V gene sequence: CDR1 SGHVS, CDR2 FNYEAQ. This CDR3 has 14 residues. The CDR3 loop reads CASSLSQGNTEAFF.

By frequency, this clonotype registers medium-sized. The chain recombines TRBV12-3 or TRBV12-4 with TRBJ2-1. The CDR3 runs 13 residues. CDR3 loop: CASSFYRRNEQFF.

The chain joins TRBV19 to TRBJ1-1; TCRdb lists TRBD1, though no DNA is available to test this call. Looked up from germline, CDR1 is LNHDA and CDR2 is SQIVND (reference sequence). This CDR3 contains 14 residues. This chain's CDR3 is CASSISGVDTEAFF.

Considering frequency, this clonotype is medium-sized. The V gene is TRBV5-5, the J gene TRBJ2-3; checking the TCRdb D call of TRBD1 is not possible without DNA. The length of the CDR3 is 15 residues. CDR1 is SGHKS and CDR2 is YYEKEE in the germline V gene (reference sequence). The CDR3 reads CASSSRGTERDTQYF.

This clonotype is classed as medium-sized by frequency. This chain uses TRBV27 with TRBJ1-1; TCRdb's D gene call, TRBD1, goes unchecked for lack of DNA. The CDR3 is made up of 14 amino acids. Germline loops: CDR1 MNHEY, CDR2 SMNVEV (reference sequence). The CDR3 here is CASSFGASETEAFF.

Measured by frequency, this clonotype is medium-sized. CDR3 residues: CASSVDPETGELFF. The rearrangement joins TRBV9 to TRBJ2-2. This CDR3 is 14 amino acids long. Looked up from germline, CDR1 is SGDLS and CDR2 is YYNGEE.